These T cell receptor beta chains were read from a single sample in a study of T-cell reconstitution after alpha-beta-depleted transplantation in children. TCRdb ran MiXCR on the PCR reads and lists one entry per CDR3 protein. The data show a few hundred thousand distinct CDR3 sequences, 25% to 30% seen once. The specimen comprised PBMCs, sampled before TCRalphabeta/CD19-depleted stem cell transplant. These receptors were collected from a boy less than two years old with Wiskott-Aldrich syndrome, due to receive a stem cell transplant. The CDR3 runs from the conserved cysteine through the conserved F or W. A D gene is named only where the DNA matches it firmly. Size is stated for part of the rows, as once, few or many counts, or as a class when the clone is expanded.

abundance	v_gene	len	d_gene	j_gene	CDR3nt	CDR3aa
few	TRBV11-2	14	TRBD1	TRBJ2-3	TGTGCCAGCAGCACTGACAGGGGAACAGATACGCAGTATTTT	CASSTDRGTDTQYF
few	TRBV5-1	14	NA	TRBJ2-7	TGCGCCACCCCCATCGGGGTGTTGGGCTACGAGCAGTACTTC	CATPIGVLGYEQYF
few	TRBV29-1	15	NA	TRBJ1-3	TGCAGCGTCCTCGCGTTTAGTGACTCTGGAAACACCATATATTTT	CSVLAFSDSGNTIYF
NA	TRBV3-1	16	TRBD2	TRBJ2-1	TGTGCCAGCAGCCCGGGACTAGCGGGAGGGCTCAATGAGCAGTTCTTC	CASSPGLAGGLNEQFF
NA	TRBV20-1	14	TRBD2	TRBJ2-1	TGCAGTGCTTTCAGACTAGCGGGAGTATCTGAGCAGTTCTTC	CSAFRLAGVSEQFF
few	TRBV5-1	15	NA	TRBJ1-1	TGCGCCAGCAGCCAGATTCCGGGGAGTCACACTGAAGCTTTCTTT	CASSQIPGSHTEAFF
few	TRBV20-1	16	TRBD2	TRBJ2-1	TGCAGTGCTAGTTTGCGGGGACTAGCGGGAGGGAGTGAGCAGTTCTTC	CSASLRGLAGGSEQFF
NA	TRBV5-1	11	NA	TRBJ2-7	TGCGCCAGCATCAATGGGGACGAGCAGTACTTC	CASINGDEQYF
NA	TRBV5-6	14	NA	TRBJ1-6	TGTGCCAGCAGCCACAGGGACTCTCATTCACCCCTCCACTTT	CASSHRDSHSPLHF
NA	TRBV10-3	14	NA	TRBJ2-3	TGTGCCATCAGTGACCGGGGTAGCACAGATACGCAGTATTTT	CAISDRGSTDTQYF
few	TRBV10-3	12	NA	TRBJ2-5	TGTGCCATCTCACCGAACCAAGAGACCCAGTACTTC	CAISPNQETQYF
NA	TRBV12-3/TRBV12-4	14	NA	TRBJ2-2	TGTGCCAGCAGTGCCTTGGGGTGGACCGGGGAGCTGTTTTTT	CASSALGWTGELFF
NA	TRBV29-1	15	TRBD1	TRBJ1-4	TGCAGCGTGGAGACAGGGGGCGTTTTAGGGGCAAAACTGTTTTTT	CSVETGGVLGAKLFF
NA	TRBV3-1	15	NA	TRBJ2-7	TGTGCCAGCAGCACGGGACATAGCTTCTCCTACGAGCAGTACTTC	CASSTGHSFSYEQYF
few	TRBV5-1	15	TRBD1	TRBJ2-7	TGCGCCAGCAGCCCTTTCGGACAGGGAGCAGGCGAGCAGTACTTC	CASSPFGQGAGEQYF
few	TRBV20-1	13	NA	TRBJ2-2	TGCAGTGTTATGGACAGGAACACCGGGGAGCTGTTTTTT	CSVMDRNTGELFF
NA	TRBV20-1	16	TRBD2	TRBJ2-1	TGCAGTGTCCCCCTAGCGGGAGGCAGCTCCTACAATGAGCAGTTCTTC	CSVPLAGGSSYNEQFF
many	TRBV5-1	14	NA	TRBJ2-5	TGCGCCAGCAGCTTGGCGGGCCTACAAGAGACCCAGTACTTC	CASSLAGLQETQYF
few	TRBV5-1	14	TRBD2	TRBJ2-7	TGCGCCAGCAGCCGAACTAGCGGGAGTGAGGAGCAGTACTTC	CASSRTSGSEEQYF
few	TRBV20-1	15	NA	TRBJ2-5	TGCAGTGCTAGCCCCAGGGGCCTCCTCCAAGAGACCCAGTACTTC	CSASPRGLLQETQYF
few	TRBV20-1	13	TRBD2	TRBJ2-7	TGCAGTGCTAGTGGCGGGAGTAGGACCGAGCAGTACTTC	CSASGGSRTEQYF
few	TRBV7-8	15	NA	TRBJ1-1	TGTGCCAGCAGCCCCCAGGGGAGTTACGACACTGAAGCTTTCTTT	CASSPQGSYDTEAFF
NA	TRBV7-2	13	NA	TRBJ1-2	TGTGCCAGCAGCTTAGCGCTGTGGGAGGGCTACACCTTC	CASSLALWEGYTF
NA	TRBV6-1	13	NA	TRBJ2-2	TGTGCCAGCAGTAAGAAGGGCACCGGGGAGCTGTTTTTT	CASSKKGTGELFF
NA	TRBV3-1	11	NA	TRBJ2-1	TGTGCCAGCAGCCAGACTGCTGAGCAGTTCTTC	CASSQTAEQFF
NA	TRBV25-1	15	TRBD2	TRBJ2-3	TGTGCCAGCAGTGTGGGACTAGCGGGATCAGATACGCAGTATTTT	CASSVGLAGSDTQYF
few	TRBV24-1	16	TRBD2	TRBJ2-3	TGTGCCACCAGTGACCCCAGCGGGATTAACACAGATACGCAGTATTTT	CATSDPSGINTDTQYF
NA	TRBV7-3	16	TRBD2	TRBJ2-2	TGTGCCAGCAGCTCCGGTAGCGGGAGGGCCACCGGGGAGCTGTTTTTT	CASSSGSGRATGELFF
NA	TRBV5-1	14	NA	TRBJ2-4	TGCGCCAGCAGCTTAAGGGGACAAGAAAACATTCAGTACTTC	CASSLRGQENIQYF
few	TRBV10-3	13	NA	TRBJ1-1	TGTGCCACCCGAAAGGAAGGGAACACTGAAGCTTTCTTT	CATRKEGNTEAFF
few	TRBV12-3/TRBV12-4	17	NA	TRBJ2-3	TGTGCCAGCAGTTTGGGCTGGGACTTCATCTCGGCAGATACGCAGTATTTT	CASSLGWDFISADTQYF
NA	TRBV20-1	15	TRBD1	TRBJ2-7	TGCAGTGCTAGAGACCCGGGACAGGGGTTAGAGGAGCAGTACTTC	CSARDPGQGLEEQYF
few	TRBV4-2	15	TRBD2	TRBJ2-7	TGTGCCAGCAGCCAAGGGACTAGCCCGGATTACGAGCAGTACTTC	CASSQGTSPDYEQYF
once	TRBV4-1	13	NA	TRBJ2-5	TGCGCCAGCAGCCAGGCTTTAGGAGAGACCCAGTACTTC	CASSQALGETQYF
NA	TRBV20-1	15	NA	TRBJ2-5	TGCAGTACGGACGGACGGAGATTAGCCCAAGAGACCCAGTACTTC	CSTDGRRLAQETQYF
few	TRBV6-1	17	TRBD2	TRBJ2-3	TGTGCCAGCAGCCGGACTAGCGGGAGGGCGACTACAGATACGCAGTATTTT	CASSRTSGRATTDTQYF
NA	TRBV10-1	15	NA	TRBJ2-5	TGCGCCAGCAGTGAGTCTTGGGGGAGTCAAGAGACCCAGTACTTC	CASSESWGSQETQYF
NA	TRBV18	16	NA	TRBJ2-1	TGTGCCAGCTCACCTATGGTTCTTGACTACTACAATGAGCAGTTCTTC	CASSPMVLDYYNEQFF
few	TRBV6-1	15	TRBD2	TRBJ2-5	TGTGCCAGCAGCCGGCCGGGACTAAATCGGCAGACCCAGTACTTC	CASSRPGLNRQTQYF
few	TRBV5-1	15	TRBD2	TRBJ2-1	TGCGCCAGCAGCTCGGGACTAGCAGCCGGGGAACCGCAGTTCTTC	CASSSGLAAGEPQFF